Shown below are 14 T cell receptor beta chains from a single sample sequenced in a study of tumor and adjacent non-tumor tissue in lung cancer. No cell sorting was done before RNA was extracted from the tissue. More than 3 cm separated this lung sample from the edge of the tumor. A modified ARM-PCR protocol with three rounds of nested PCR amplified TCRbeta. TCRdb used MiXCR to reprocess the multiplex PCR reads, holding one entry per CDR3 protein. The sample records more than 85,000 distinct CDR3 sequences, 65% being singletons. Sample: distant non-tumor lung tissue. These TCRs come from a man younger than 45 with non-small cell lung cancer.

The CDR3 DNA sequence: TGTGCCAGCGGTCCTCCTCGTAACACCGGGGAGCTGTTTTTT. Its protein is CASGPPRNTGELFF. The J gene is TRBJ2-2, the V gene TRBV5-4; D is uncertain. The CDR3 runs 14 residues. CDR1 and CDR2 from the germline V gene are SGHNT and YYREEE (reference sequence). The ends were cut back, 7 bases at V and 2 bases at J, with 12 bases in the middle.

The V and J genes are TRBV6-1 and TRBJ2-3; 7 bases match TRBD1. The germline gives CDR1 MNHNS, CDR2 SASEGT. The CDR3 is 16 amino acids. V shed 4 bases and J 2 bases; nucleotides not matched to a gene: 9. The CDR3 here is CASSGKQGPATDTQYF. The CDR3 DNA reads as TGTGCCAGCAGTGGCAAACAGGGGCCCGCCACAGATACGCAGTATTTT.

Of note for this clonotype: A read error is possible here, since a much larger clone lies one base away. V gene TRBV12-3 or TRBV12-4 combines with J gene TRBJ2-1; D is perhaps TRBD1 or TRBD2 (5 bases each). The length of the CDR3 is 12 residues. CDR3 sequence (DNA): TGTGCCTGCAGTTTCCCAGGGAGCACCATGCTCTTC. Amino acids: CACSFPGSTMLF.

On this clonotype: This may be a read error: a much more frequent sequence differs by one nucleotide. The rearrangement uses TRBV7-9 and TRBJ2-1; 12 nucleotides agree with TRBD2. The CDR3 sequence is 16 residues long. Germline trimming cut 6 bases from V and 6 bases from J; bases unmatched to any gene: 9. Per germline, CDR1 SEHNR and CDR2 FQNEAQ (reference sequence). CDR3 region: CASRHGLAGSRNEQFF. The DNA of the CDR3 is TGTGCCAGCAGACACGGACTAGCGGGAAGCCGCAATGAGCAGTTCTTC.

To note about this clonotype: The junction does not match germline at one end; this may be a read error. This sequence joins TRBV4-2 and TRBJ2-3; TRBD2 aligns across 7 bases. The germline V gene has CDR1 LGHNA and CDR2 YNFKEQ. This CDR3 comprises 13 residues. In nucleotides, the CDR3 is TGTGCCAGCAACCAAGTTGCGGGAGTTACGCAGTATTTT. This gives the protein CASNQVAGVTQYF.

Note on this clonotype: A much larger clone sits a single nucleotide away, making a read error possible. The chain recombines TRBV4-2 with TRBJ2-7, with D uncertain. Germline V gene sequence: CDR1 LGHNA, CDR2 YNFKEQ. Trimming left V 4 bases short and J 7 bases short, with 17 bases between. This CDR3 spans 14 amino acids. CDR3 sequence: CASSLQAGLGEQYF. The CDR3, as DNA: TGTGCCAGCAGCCTCCAGGCTGGTCTGGGAGAGCAGTACTTC.

About this clonotype itself: Germline and junction disagree at one end, which may indicate a read error. The gene calls are TRBV7-8 and TRBJ1-5; 7 bases align to TRBD1. Germline CDR1 and CDR2: SGHVS and FQNEAQ. The CDR3 contains 13 residues. In nucleotides, the CDR3 is TGTGCCAGCAGCCGTGCCGAGGGACAGCCCCAGCTTTTT. This sequence encodes CASSRAEGQPQLF.

The chain couples TRBV10-3 to TRBJ2-1, with a tentative D call TRBD2 (7 bases). Judging by the DNA end, TRBJ2-7 fits better; the J call may be wrong. Germline V gives CDR1 ENHRY, CDR2 SYGVKD. The CDR3 is 14 residues long. The CDR3 region has the DNA TGTACCACTACGACGGGGGGCTCCTACAATGAGCAGTACTTC. Amino acid sequence: CTTTTGGSYNEQYF.

The V and J genes are TRBV5-6 and TRBJ2-7; D ambiguous. The CDR3 runs 13 residues. Germline V gene sequence: CDR1 SGHDT, CDR2 YYEEEE. V lost 1 base to trimming and J lost 1 base, with 6 bases between them. The CDR3 region is CASSLRVSYEQYF. CDR3 DNA sequence: TGTGCCAGCAGCTTGCGTGTTTCCTACGAGCAGTACTTC.

The chain links TRBV4-1 to TRBJ2-3; D call uncertain. The ends were cut back, 7 bases at V and 3 bases at J, with 11 bases in the middle. In germline, CDR1 is MGHRA, CDR2 YSYEKL. The CDR3 contains 13 residues. The CDR3 DNA sequence: TGCGCCAGCAACCACCCACTGACAGATACGCAGTATTTT. This codes for CASNHPLTDTQYF.

A remark on this clonotype: Given the absence of the conserved phenylalanine or tryptophan at the CDR3 end, a read error is likely. This chain uses TRBV6-1 with TRBJ2-7, with 7 bases identical to TRBD2. The CDR3 loop spans 14 amino acids. The germline gives CDR1 MNHNS, CDR2 SASEGT. The CDR3 DNA is TGTGCCAGCTGTGAAGCGTGGGACTACTACGAGCAGTACCTC. Protein product: CASCEAWDYYEQYL.

CDR3 in amino acids: CSAHQGPISYEQYF. For the CDR3, the DNA is TGCAGTGCCCATCAGGGGCCCATCTCCTACGAGCAGTACTTC. The chain employs TRBV20-1 and TRBJ2-7, with D possibly TRBD1 on 6 matching bases. CDR3 length: 14 residues. Deletions cut 6 bases from V and 0 bases from J, with 15 bases between. Germline V gives CDR1 DFQATT, CDR2 SNEGSKA (reference sequence).

The table lists this clonotype with many counts. The chain recombines TRBV20-1 with TRBJ2-7, with 15 bases identical to TRBD2. This CDR3 region has 14 residues. After removal of 6 bases from V and 5 bases from J, the junction contained 5 bases not matched to a gene. The V gene's germline CDR1 is DFQATT and CDR2 SNEGSKA (reference sequence). This chain's CDR3 is CSATGTSGGNEQYF. The DNA for the CDR3 is TGCAGTGCAACTGGGACTAGCGGGGGGAACGAGCAGTACTTC.

About this clonotype itself: A read error is likely, as this CDR3 ends without the conserved phenylalanine or tryptophan. CDR3 coding DNA: TGCAGTGCTAGGGGCCCCCCGGGACAGGGGGCCAAATACTATGGCTACACCTCC. Protein sequence: CSARGPPGQGAKYYGYTS. The rearrangement joins TRBV20-1 to TRBJ1-2; 12 nucleotides match TRBD1. The ends lost 3 bases at V and 3 bases at J; junction bases unmatched: 14. CDR3 length equals 18 residues. Per germline, CDR1 DFQATT and CDR2 SNEGSKA (reference sequence).